This T cell receptor (beta chain) comes out of a study of blood T cell repertoires in COVID-19. Produced via immunoSEQ multiplex PCR; TCRdb's table is partial and in-frame only. This sample carries around 200,000 clones, roughly 84% of them seen once, and the ten largest clones take around a sixth. The trim removed 8 bases at V and 3 bases at J, leaving 5 bases unmatched. CDR1 and CDR2 from the germline V gene are SNHLY and FYNNEI. CDR3 length: 14 amino acids. V gene TRBV2 combines with J gene TRBJ2-3, with 10 bases lining up with TRBD2. The TCR sequence derives from an elderly woman with active or convalescent COVID-19. The sequenced sample consisted of peripheral blood. CDR3 region: CASLPSGGTDTQYF. In DNA, the CDR3 is TGTGCCAGCTTGCCTAGCGGGGGTACAGATACGCAGTATTTT.